This T cell receptor beta chain appears in the sequencing data of a study of tumor-infiltrating lymphocytes in primary liver carcinoma. Study-level results: Tumor region pairs showed greater overlap than either tumor-adjacent or tumor-blood pairs did. With p = 0.039, the top-250-clone fraction in tumors significantly exceeded that in blood.

Using a constant-region primer together with ProtoScript II reverse transcriptase, TCR beta cDNA was made from 500 ng of total RNA. Nested multiplex PCR, run for three rounds with slightly modified ARM-PCR, yielded TCR beta libraries. Two initial PCR rounds of approximately 10 cycles each paired TRBV1-TRBV30 forward primers with a C-beta reverse primer. MiXCR was run by TCRdb on the multiplex PCR reads, yielding one entry per CDR3 protein. The data show around 71,000 distinct CDR3 sequences, about 70% seen once. Points on this clonotype: The antigen is not known. The CDR3 does not close with the conserved phenylalanine or tryptophan, likely indicating a read error.

Co-extracting RNA and DNA was done with roughly 17-32 mg of unsorted bulk tissue as input. There were only treatment-naive patients, all with chronic HBV infection. This CDR3 is 11 amino acids long. V trimming: 7 bases; J trimming: 11 bases; junction bases outside the gene matches: 6. This TCR derives from a woman aged 60-70 years with primary liver carcinoma and hepatitis B virus infection. Sequencing input: liver tumor tissue from sampling region 4. The subset here: tumor region T4, right-lateral pole. J is TRBJ1-1 and V is TRBV12-3 or TRBV12-4, with TRBD1 matching 8 bases. The CDR3 is CASTVGQEAFS. CDR3 in DNA: TGTGCCAGCACCGTGGGACAGGAGGCTTTCTCT.